Listed below are T cell receptor beta chains from one sample, sequenced in a study of identical twins. TCRdb re-called the 5' RACE reads through MiXCR, storing one row per CDR3 protein. The repertoire has 1.5 million or so distinct CDR3 sequences, around 29% of them found once; the top ten carry approximately 0.25%. Sequencing used cord blood. These receptors came from a newborn girl in good health. CDR3s include the opening cysteine and the closing phenylalanine or tryptophan. A D gene is named only where the DNA matches it firmly. Rows may omit the clone size; those that give it use once, few, many or a size class.

>-|TRBV20-1|TRBJ2-7|few
CSARPGQTYEQYF
TGCAGTGCCCGACCCGGACAGACCTACGAGCAGTACTTC
>-|TRBV28|TRBJ2-1|few
CASRRAGTYNEQFF
TGTGCCAGCAGGCGTGCAGGAACCTACAATGAGCAGTTCTTC
>-|TRBV7-2|TRBJ1-1|-
CASSLAALRTEAFF
TGTGCCAGCAGCTTAGCAGCCCTTAGGACTGAAGCTTTCTTT
>-|TRBV28|TRBJ1-5|few
CASSFHTSGINQPQHF
TGTGCCAGCAGTTTTCATACCTCAGGGATCAATCAGCCCCAGCATTTT
>TRBD1|TRBV7-2|TRBJ2-1|few
CASSSLKGASSYNEQFF
TGTGCCAGCAGCTCCTTAAAGGGGGCCAGCTCCTACAATGAGCAGTTCTTC
>TRBD2|TRBV28|TRBJ2-1|-
CASSSPASGRPHEQFF
TGTGCCAGCAGTTCCCCGGCTAGCGGTAGACCACATGAGCAGTTCTTC
>TRBD1|TRBV20-1|TRBJ1-1|few
CSARDDRENTEAFF
TGCAGTGCTAGAGATGACAGGGAAAACACTGAAGCTTTCTTT
>-|TRBV20-1|TRBJ1-2|many
CSARDLLLGDYGYTF
TGCAGTGCTAGAGATCTCCTGCTAGGTGACTATGGCTACACCTTC
>-|TRBV21-1|TRBJ2-1|few
CASSTDPDREQFF
TGTGCCAGCAGCACAGATCCAGACAGGGAGCAGTTCTTC
>-|TRBV14|TRBJ2-7|many
CASSQEGNYEQYF
TGTGCCAGCAGCCAAGAAGGAAACTACGAGCAGTACTTC
>-|TRBV10-3|TRBJ1-1|-
CANPRELNTEAFF
TGTGCCAACCCCCGCGAGCTGAACACTGAAGCTTTCTTT
>-|TRBV27|TRBJ2-2|once
CASSPLGAVTGELFF
TGTGCCAGCAGTCCCCTCGGGGCCGTAACCGGGGAGCTGTTTTTT
>-|TRBV20-1|TRBJ2-4|-
CSATYGGAGIQYF
TGCAGTGCCACTTACGGGGGAGCTGGCATTCAGTACTTC
>TRBD2|TRBV6-1|TRBJ2-7|-
CATQTSGSPYEQYF
TGTGCCACCCAGACTAGCGGGAGTCCCTACGAGCAGTACTTC
>-|TRBV3-1|TRBJ2-7|few
CASSQGVGISYNEQYF
TGTGCCAGCAGCCAAGGGGTGGGGATCTCCTACAATGAGCAGTACTTC
>TRBD2|TRBV2|TRBJ2-5|-
CASSVSGGELREQYF
TGTGCCAGCAGTGTCTCGGGAGGGGAATTGAGGGAGCAGTACTTC
>TRBD1|TRBV12-3/TRBV12-4|TRBJ2-2|once
CASTLDRGTLLNTGELFF
TGTGCCAGCACCTTGGACAGGGGGACTCTCTTAAACACCGGGGAGCTGTTTTTT
>TRBD2|TRBV6-1|TRBJ2-7|few
CASNPLAGGNSYEQYF
TGTGCCAGCAATCCACTAGCGGGGGGGAATTCCTACGAGCAGTACTTC
>-|TRBV7-2|TRBJ1-4|-
CASSFVSPIWGTNEKLFF
TGTGCCAGCAGCTTCGTATCCCCTATCTGGGGAACTAATGAAAAACTGTTTTTT
>-|TRBV20-1|TRBJ2-2|few
CSASPFTHTGELFF
TGCAGTGCTAGCCCTTTCACCCACACCGGGGAGCTGTTTTTT
>TRBD2|TRBV25-1|TRBJ2-5|-
CASIRVAGEETQYF
TGTGCCAGCATTAGGGTTGCGGGAGAGGAGACCCAGTACTTC
>-|TRBV4-2|TRBJ1-6|few
CASSQDFLDRGNSPLHF
TGTGCCAGCAGCCAAGATTTTTTGGACAGAGGCAATTCACCCCTCCACTTT
>TRBD2|TRBV10-2|TRBJ2-5|few
CASSEELARYQETQYF
TGCGCCAGCAGTGAGGAACTAGCGAGGTACCAAGAGACCCAGTACTTC
>TRBD2|TRBV2|TRBJ2-3|few
CASSQAGGATPSTDTQYF
TGTGCCAGCAGCCAAGCGGGAGGGGCCACCCCTAGCACAGATACGCAGTATTTT
>TRBD2|TRBV20-1|TRBJ2-7|-
CSARTGTSVVEQYF
TGCAGTGCTCGGACCGGGACTAGCGTTGTCGAGCAGTACTTC
>-|TRBV4-1|TRBJ1-2|-
CASSQDRPHYGYTF
TGCGCCAGCAGCCAAGATCGCCCCCACTATGGCTACACCTTC
>-|TRBV20-1|TRBJ2-1|-
CSARVIQGSYSEQFF
TGCAGTGCTAGAGTCATACAGGGTTCCTACAGTGAGCAGTTCTTC
>-|TRBV5-1|TRBJ2-7|-
CASSWTNGKAYEQYF
TGCGCCAGCAGCTGGACTAACGGTAAAGCCTACGAGCAGTACTTC
>-|TRBV30|TRBJ2-5|-
CAWSDKIEETQYF
TGTGCCTGGAGTGATAAAATAGAAGAGACCCAGTACTTC
>TRBD1|TRBV25-1|TRBJ1-5|-
CASSESGGQGQPQHF
TGTGCCAGCAGTGAATCAGGGGGCCAGGGTCAGCCCCAGCATTTT